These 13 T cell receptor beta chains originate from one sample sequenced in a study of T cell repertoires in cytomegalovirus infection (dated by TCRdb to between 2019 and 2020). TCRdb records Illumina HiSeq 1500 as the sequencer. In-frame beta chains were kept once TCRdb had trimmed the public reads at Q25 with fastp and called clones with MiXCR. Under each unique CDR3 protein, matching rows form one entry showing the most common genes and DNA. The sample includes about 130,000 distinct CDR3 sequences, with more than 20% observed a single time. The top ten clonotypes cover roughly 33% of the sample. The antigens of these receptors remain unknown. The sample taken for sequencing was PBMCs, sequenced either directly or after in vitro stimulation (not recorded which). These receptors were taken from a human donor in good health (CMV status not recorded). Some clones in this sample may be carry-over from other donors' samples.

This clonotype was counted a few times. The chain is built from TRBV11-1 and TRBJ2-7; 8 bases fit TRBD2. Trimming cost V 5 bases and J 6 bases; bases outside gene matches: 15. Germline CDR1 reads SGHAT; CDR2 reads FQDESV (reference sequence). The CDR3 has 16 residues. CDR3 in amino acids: CASSATPGLGEFEQYF. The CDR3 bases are TGTGCCAGCAGCGCCACTCCGGGACTAGGGGAGTTCGAGCAGTACTTC.

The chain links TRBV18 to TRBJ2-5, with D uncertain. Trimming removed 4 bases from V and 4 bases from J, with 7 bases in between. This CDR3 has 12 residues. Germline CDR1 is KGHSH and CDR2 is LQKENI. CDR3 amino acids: CASSQRGETQYF. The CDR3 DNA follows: TGTGCCAGCTCACAACGTGGAGAGACCCAGTACTTC.

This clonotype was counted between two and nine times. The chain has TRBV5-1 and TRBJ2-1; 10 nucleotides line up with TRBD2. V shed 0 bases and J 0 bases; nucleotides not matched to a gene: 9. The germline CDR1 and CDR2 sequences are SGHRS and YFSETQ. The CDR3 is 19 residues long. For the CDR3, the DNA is TGCGCCAGCAGCTTGGAGCGGGAGGGCCCCGTCAGCTCCTACAATGAGCAGTTCTTC. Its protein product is CASSLEREGPVSSYNEQFF.

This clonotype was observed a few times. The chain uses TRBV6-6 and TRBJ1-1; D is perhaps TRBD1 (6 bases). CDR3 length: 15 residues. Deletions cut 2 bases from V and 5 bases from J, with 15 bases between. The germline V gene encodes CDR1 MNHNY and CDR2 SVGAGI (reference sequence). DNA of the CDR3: TGTGCCAGCAGTTACCGGGGGCAGGGCATAACTGAAGCTTTCTTT. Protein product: CASSYRGQGITEAFF.

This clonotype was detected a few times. CDR3: CASSLPNTDTQYF. As DNA, the CDR3 is TGTGCCAGCAGCTTGCCCAACACAGATACGCAGTATTTT. This chain joins TRBV5-4 and TRBJ2-3, with D unresolved. Trimming stripped 1 base from V and 2 bases from J, with 5 bases between. The CDR3 has 13 amino acids. Germline V lookup: CDR1 SGHNT, CDR2 YYREEE (reference sequence).

The DNA for the CDR3 is TGTGCCAGCAGCCCGGGACAGCTGACGATCTACGAGCAGTACTTC. This sequence encodes CASSPGQLTIYEQYF. The chain employs TRBV7-9 and TRBJ2-7; TRBD1 aligns across 7 bases. The CDR3 is 15 amino acids. CDR1 is SEHNR, CDR2 FQNEAQ, per germline (reference sequence). V shed 5 bases and J 3 bases; nucleotides not matched to a gene: 10.

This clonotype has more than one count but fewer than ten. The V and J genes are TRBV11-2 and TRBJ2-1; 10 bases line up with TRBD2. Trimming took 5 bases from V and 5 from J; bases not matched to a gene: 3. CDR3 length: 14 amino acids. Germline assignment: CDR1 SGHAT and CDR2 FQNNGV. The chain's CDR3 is CASSPGLADNEQFF. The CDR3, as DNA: TGTGCCAGCAGCCCTGGACTAGCGGACAATGAGCAGTTCTTC. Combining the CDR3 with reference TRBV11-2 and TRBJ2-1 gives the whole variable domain EAGVAQSPRYKIIEKRQSVAFWCNPISGHATLYWYQQILGQGPKLLIQFQNNGVVDDSQLPKDRFSAERLKGVDSTLKIQPAKLEDSAVYLCASSPGLADNEQFFGPGTRLTVL.

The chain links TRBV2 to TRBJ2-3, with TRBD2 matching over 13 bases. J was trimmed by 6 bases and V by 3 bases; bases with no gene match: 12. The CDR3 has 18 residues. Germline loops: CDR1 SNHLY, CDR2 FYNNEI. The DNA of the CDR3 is TGTGCCAGCAGTGACGTCCCGGGACTAGCGGGAATTGAGGATACGCAGTATTTT. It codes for CASSDVPGLAGIEDTQYF.

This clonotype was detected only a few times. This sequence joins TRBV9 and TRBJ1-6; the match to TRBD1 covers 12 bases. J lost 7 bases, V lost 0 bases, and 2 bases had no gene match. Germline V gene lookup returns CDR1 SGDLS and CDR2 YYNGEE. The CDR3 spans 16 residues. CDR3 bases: TGTGCCAGCAGCGTAGAGGGGACAGGGGGCAATTCACCCCTCCACTTT. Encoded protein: CASSVEGTGGNSPLHF.

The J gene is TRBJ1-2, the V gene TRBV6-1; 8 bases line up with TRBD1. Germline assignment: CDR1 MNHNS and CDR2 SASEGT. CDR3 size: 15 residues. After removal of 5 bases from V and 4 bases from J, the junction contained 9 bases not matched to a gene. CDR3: CASSTPDRDLYGYTF. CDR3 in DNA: TGTGCCAGCAGTACCCCGGACAGGGACCTCTATGGCTACACCTTC.

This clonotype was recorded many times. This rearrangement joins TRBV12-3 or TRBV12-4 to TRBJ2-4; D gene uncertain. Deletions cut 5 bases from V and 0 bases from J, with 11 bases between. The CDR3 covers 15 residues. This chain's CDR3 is CASSQRSEAKNIQYF. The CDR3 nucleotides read TGTGCCAGCAGTCAGAGATCTGAAGCCAAAAACATTCAGTACTTC.

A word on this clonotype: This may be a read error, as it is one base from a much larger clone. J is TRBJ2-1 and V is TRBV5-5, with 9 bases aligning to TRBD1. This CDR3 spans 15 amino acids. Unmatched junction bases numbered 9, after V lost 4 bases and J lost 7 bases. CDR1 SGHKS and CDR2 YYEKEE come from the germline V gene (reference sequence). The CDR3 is CASSLDRGGGNEQFF. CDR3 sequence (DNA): TGTGCCAGCAGCCTAGACAGGGGGGGTGGGAATGAGCAGTTCTTC.

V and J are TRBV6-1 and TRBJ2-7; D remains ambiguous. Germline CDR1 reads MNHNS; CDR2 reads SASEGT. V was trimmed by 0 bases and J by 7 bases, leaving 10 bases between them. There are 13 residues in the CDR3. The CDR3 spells CASSEALRLEQYV. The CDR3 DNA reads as TGTGCCAGCAGTGAAGCGCTGAGATTGGAGCAGTACGTC.